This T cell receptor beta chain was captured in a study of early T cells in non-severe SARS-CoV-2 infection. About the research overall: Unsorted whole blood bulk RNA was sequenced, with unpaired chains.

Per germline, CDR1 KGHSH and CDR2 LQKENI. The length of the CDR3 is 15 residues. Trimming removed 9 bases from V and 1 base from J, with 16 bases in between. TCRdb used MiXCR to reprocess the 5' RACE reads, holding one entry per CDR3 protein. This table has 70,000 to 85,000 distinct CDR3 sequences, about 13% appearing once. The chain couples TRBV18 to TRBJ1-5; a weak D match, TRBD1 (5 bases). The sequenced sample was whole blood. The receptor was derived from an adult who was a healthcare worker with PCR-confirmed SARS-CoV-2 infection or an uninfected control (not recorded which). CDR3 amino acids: CASSSGGSSNQPQHF. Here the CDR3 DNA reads TGTGCCAGTTCGTCTGGGGGGTCAAGCAATCAGCCCCAGCATTTT.